Below, 27 T cell receptor beta chains from the same sample are listed, as sequenced in a study of shared clonotypes between healthy human individuals. Sequencing was performed with immunoSEQ multiplex PCR; in TCRdb, only in-frame clones are kept and a portion is missing. Among fewer than 600,000 clones listed, approximately 85% were seen once. The sample was PBMCs. These receptors were collected from a woman between 40 and 50 years old in good health. Some clones in this sample may be carry-over from other donors' samples.

The chain carries TRBV19 and TRBJ1-1, with a tentative D call TRBD1 (6 bases). The CDR3 spans 15 residues. The germline V and J ends were trimmed by 2 bases and 6 bases, with 16 bases remaining between them. The germline CDR1 and CDR2 sequences are LNHDA and SQIVND (reference sequence). CDR3 bases: TGTGCCAGTAGTATACGGGATACAGGGTTCGCTGAAGCTTTCTTT. The encoded protein is CASSIRDTGFAEAFF.

This clone is a singleton in its sample. This chain links TRBV5-1 with TRBJ2-6; D ambiguous. From germline, CDR1 is SGHRS and CDR2 YFSETQ. The CDR3 sequence is 19 residues long. V was pared by 0 bases and J by 0 bases, with 16 bases between. The CDR3 loop is CASSLALNLFFSGANVLTF. CDR3 bases: TGCGCCAGCAGCTTGGCACTGAATCTATTTTTCTCTGGGGCCAACGTCCTGACTTTC. Full variable domain (rest looked up from reference TRBV5-1 and TRBJ2-6): KAGVTQTPRYLIKTRGQQVTLSCSPISGHRSVSWYQQTPGQGLQFLFEYFSETQRNKGNFPGRFSGRQFSNSRSEMNVSTLELGDSALYLCASSLALNLFFSGANVLTFGAGSRLTVL.

Written as DNA, the CDR3 is TGCGCCAGCAGCTTGGGTCCCTCTGGAAACACCATATATTTT. It encodes CASSLGPSGNTIYF. This chain joins TRBV5-1 and TRBJ1-3; D is undetermined. Between the trimmed V and J ends, which lost 0 bases and 0 bases, there was a span of 4 bases. This CDR3 is built from 14 residues. In germline, CDR1 is SGHRS, CDR2 YFSETQ.

The chain couples TRBV10-2 to TRBJ1-4; TRBD1 agrees at 10 bases. With 6 bases clipped from V and 8 bases from J, the junction kept 9 bases outside the gene matches. The CDR3 loop spans 15 amino acids. CDR1 is WSHSY and CDR2 is SAAADI in the germline V gene. The CDR3 coding sequence is TGCGCCAGCAGCAGGGACAGGGGCAATGGCGAAAAACTGTTTTTT. This gives the protein CASSRDRGNGEKLFF.

This clone was seen a handful of times. The chain joins TRBV4-1 to TRBJ2-3; tentatively, D is TRBD2 (5 bases). V lost 1 base, J lost 1 base, and 15 bases lay in between. Germline values: CDR1 MGHRA, CDR2 YSYEKL. The CDR3 is 17 amino acids. CDR3 sequence reads: CASSQGGNSAGTDTQYF. The CDR3 DNA reads as TGCGCCAGCAGCCAAGGAGGGAACAGCGCTGGCACAGATACGCAGTATTTT.

CDR3 sequence: CASSMGSGDQYEQYF. In nucleotides, the CDR3 is TGTGCCAGCAGCATGGGGTCAGGGGATCAATACGAGCAGTACTTC. V gene TRBV7-2 combines with J gene TRBJ2-7; possible D gene TRBD1, 6 bases. The length of the CDR3 is 15 residues. The V end lost 5 bases, the J end lost 4 bases, and 18 bases lay between the germline ends. In germline, CDR1 is SGHTA, CDR2 FQGNSA.

The CDR3 here is CASSFREHGYTF. DNA for the CDR3: TGTGCCAGCAGCTTTCGGGAGCATGGCTACACCTTC. This chain links TRBV7-8 with TRBJ1-2; D is unclear. Germline assignment: CDR1 SGHVS and CDR2 FQNEAQ. This CDR3 region has 12 residues. Trimming shortened V by 3 bases and J by 6 bases, and 8 bases separated the two germline ends. Full variable domain (remainder filled in from reference TRBV7-8 and TRBJ1-2): GAGVSQSPRYKVAKRGQDVALRCDPISGHVSLFWYQQALGQGPEFLTYFQNEAQLDKSGLPSDRFFAERPEGSVSTLKIQRTQQEDSAVYLCASSFREHGYTFGSGTRLTVV.

The V gene is TRBV7-2, the J gene TRBJ1-2; 9 bases line up with TRBD1. This CDR3 has 15 amino acids. V was clipped by 5 bases and J by 7 bases; unmatched bases: 11. CDR1 is SGHTA and CDR2 is FQGNSA in the germline V gene. CDR3 amino acids: CASSPRSVQGAGYTF. In DNA, the CDR3 is TGTGCCAGCAGCCCGAGGTCGGTACAGGGGGCTGGCTACACCTTC.

This chain connects TRBV19 to TRBJ2-1, with unresolved D. CDR3 size: 16 residues. Germline V CDR1 and CDR2: LNHDA, SQIVND (reference sequence). Trimming removed 2 bases from V and 0 bases from J, with 11 bases in between. The DNA of the CDR3 is TGTGCCAGTAGTATATCTCCCCGGAGCTCCTACAATGAGCAGTTCTTC. Translation: CASSISPRSSYNEQFF.

This clone has more than one count but fewer than ten. J is TRBJ1-1 and V is TRBV7-9; the D is unclear. The V end was cut by 6 bases, the J end by 1 base, with 12 bases between. Germline V gives CDR1 SEHNR, CDR2 FQNEAQ (reference sequence). This CDR3 contains 14 residues. Here the CDR3 reads CASSPIRENTEAFF. In DNA form, the CDR3 reads TGTGCCAGCAGTCCAATAAGGGAGAACACTGAAGCTTTCTTT.

This clone was recorded a few times. The V call is TRBV12-5, the J call TRBJ1-3, with D unclear. The germline V and J ends were trimmed by 5 bases and 0 bases, with 8 bases remaining between them. The CDR3 runs to 14 residues. Germline loops: CDR1 LGHNT, CDR2 FRNRAP. This chain's CDR3 is CASGATLSGNTIYF. CDR3 DNA: TGTGCTAGTGGTGCTACACTCTCTGGAAACACCATATATTTT.

The chain links TRBV19 to TRBJ1-2, with TRBD1 identical over 7 bases. CDR1 is LNHDA and CDR2 is SQIVND in the germline V gene (reference sequence). The CDR3 consists of 15 residues. The V segment lost 5 bases and the J segment 5 bases; nucleotides outside the gene matches: 11. CDR3 in DNA: TGTGCCAGTAGTCCCCTCACAGGGGAATTTTATGGCTACACCTTC. Its protein product is CASSPLTGEFYGYTF.

This sequence joins TRBV5-4 and TRBJ2-1; no clear D gene. The V end lost 5 bases, the J end lost 4 bases, and 10 bases lay between the germline ends. The CDR3 spans 13 residues. Germline V gene data show CDR1 as SGHNT and CDR2 as YYREEE (reference sequence). CDR3 bases: TGTGCCAGCAGGTATGCAGGATACAATGAGCAGTTCTTC. Encoded protein: CASRYAGYNEQFF.

J is TRBJ2-1 and V is TRBV5-6; perhaps TRBD2 as D (6 bases). The V and J ends lost 3 bases and 6 bases respectively, with 19 bases between them. Looked up from germline, CDR1 is SGHDT and CDR2 is YYEEEE. The CDR3 contains 16 residues. The CDR3: CASSSPPGGKGNEQFF. The CDR3 nucleotides are TGTGCCAGCAGCTCACCCCCTGGGGGGAAGGGCAATGAGCAGTTCTTC.

CDR3 in amino acids: CASSPSSRPYEQYF. Here the CDR3 DNA reads TGTGCCAGCTCACCCTCCAGTCGGCCCTACGAGCAGTACTTC. This chain connects TRBV18 to TRBJ2-7; the D is unclear. V was cut by 3 bases and J by 2 bases, with 11 bases left in between. Germline V gene data show CDR1 as KGHSH and CDR2 as LQKENI. The CDR3 sequence is 14 residues long.

This chain connects TRBV5-6 to TRBJ2-3, with a weak D call TRBD2 (5 bases). CDR3 length equals 15 residues. CDR1 SGHDT and CDR2 YYEEEE come from the germline V gene. Trimming removed 1 base at V and 1 base at J, with 10 bases between. As DNA, the CDR3 is TGTGCCAGCAGCTTGACGGGAACAGGCACAGATACGCAGTATTTT. This encodes CASSLTGTGTDTQYF.

This clone was seen only a few times. The genes are TRBV2 and TRBJ1-5, with D possibly being TRBD1 (5 bases). This CDR3 is built from 15 residues. Per germline, CDR1 SNHLY and CDR2 FYNNEI. Between the trimmed V and J ends, which lost 6 bases and 0 bases, there was a span of 12 bases. The CDR3 region is CASSFTGYSNQPQHF. CDR3 DNA: TGTGCCAGCAGCTTTACAGGATATAGCAATCAGCCCCAGCATTTT.

This clone was seen more than once but under ten times. The genes are TRBV7-9 and TRBJ2-1; TRBD2 might be the D (5 bases). V gave up 5 bases and J gave up 15 bases, with 17 bases separating them. Germline V lookup: CDR1 SEHNR, CDR2 FQNEAQ (reference sequence). The CDR3 extends over 12 amino acids. DNA of the CDR3: TGTGCCAGCAGCCCCCCCGGACTCCTTTCGTTCTTC. It translates to CASSPPGLLSFF.

This clone was seen just once. The chain recombines TRBV10-3 with TRBJ1-6, with D possibly TRBD1 on 5 matching bases. The germline CDR1 and CDR2 sequences are ENHRY and SYGVKD. V lost 3 bases and J 10 bases, leaving 13 bases between the germline ends. The CDR3 has 14 amino acids. CDR3 sequence: CAISEARVASPLHF. CDR3 in DNA: TGTGCCATCAGTGAAGCCAGGGTGGCATCACCCCTCCACTTT.

This clone was found a few times. V usage is TRBV7-8 and J usage is TRBJ2-2; D is uncertain. Germline-derived CDR1 and CDR2 are SGHVS and FQNEAQ. The ends were cut back, 0 bases at V and 8 bases at J, with 16 bases in the middle. This CDR3 spans 16 amino acids. The CDR3 protein is CASSLALTGPTGELFF. For the CDR3, the DNA is TGTGCCAGCAGCTTAGCACTGACCGGGCCCACAGGGGAGCTGTTTTTT.

This sequence joins TRBV11-1 and TRBJ2-1; maybe TRBD1 (5 bases). The CDR3 has 16 residues. Trimming stripped 5 bases from V and 4 bases from J, with 18 bases between. The germline V gene encodes CDR1 SGHAT and CDR2 FQDESV (reference sequence). The chain's CDR3 is CASSRNIQAPYNEQFF. The CDR3 DNA sequence: TGTGCCAGCAGCCGAAATATACAGGCGCCATACAATGAGCAGTTCTTC.

V is TRBV4-1 and J is TRBJ1-2; tentative D call: TRBD1 (6 bases). The CDR3 runs 14 residues. In germline, CDR1 is MGHRA, CDR2 YSYEKL. The V and J ends lost 4 bases and 2 bases respectively, with 11 bases between them. In nucleotides, the CDR3 is TGCGCCAGCAGCCCAGGGGCCAGCAACTATGGCTACACCTTC. It specifies CASSPGASNYGYTF.

The CDR3 loop is CASSSLSGGAGELFF. CDR3 DNA: TGTGCCAGCAGTTCACTTAGTGGGGGTGCCGGGGAGCTGTTTTTT. V and J are TRBV28 and TRBJ2-2; D possibly uses TRBD1 or TRBD2 (5 bases each). Trimming removed 4 bases at V and 6 bases at J, with 15 bases between. There are 15 residues in the CDR3. In germline, CDR1 is MDHEN, CDR2 SYDVKM.

The chain links TRBV10-3 to TRBJ2-1; 11 positions agree with TRBD2. The CDR3 totals 16 residues. Germline CDR1 reads ENHRY; CDR2 reads SYGVKD. With 10 bases clipped from V and 0 bases from J, the junction kept 8 bases outside the gene matches. In nucleotides, the CDR3 is TGTGCCACCGGACTAGCGGGTATCAGCTCCTACAATGAGCAGTTCTTC. Protein: CATGLAGISSYNEQFF.

The CDR3 region has the DNA TGTGCCAGTAGTATAACACAGGGAACCTACGAGCAGTACTTC. Amino acids: CASSITQGTYEQYF. The chain joins TRBV19 to TRBJ2-7; D perhaps matches TRBD1 (6 bases). The germline V gene encodes CDR1 LNHDA and CDR2 SQIVND (reference sequence). The length of the CDR3 is 14 residues. Trimming stripped 2 bases from V and 2 bases from J, with 10 bases between.

The chain carries TRBV28 and TRBJ2-5, with unresolved D. The CDR3 is made up of 14 amino acids. CDR1 and CDR2 (germline): MDHEN, SYDVKM. V shed 5 bases and J shed 2 bases, with 12 bases lying between them. The CDR3 region is CASSPRASQETQYF. CDR3 in DNA: TGTGCCAGCAGTCCCCGGGCAAGTCAAGAGACCCAGTACTTC.

The rearrangement links TRBV7-2 to TRBJ2-2; 7 nucleotides line up with TRBD2. Germline trimming cut 3 bases from V and 10 bases from J; bases unmatched to any gene: 11. There are 15 residues in the CDR3. CDR1 is SGHTA and CDR2 is FQGNSA in the germline V gene. CDR3 protein: CASSFVAGVSAELFF. The CDR3 nucleotides are TGTGCCAGCAGCTTCGTGGCGGGAGTAAGCGCGGAGCTGTTTTTT. The full variable domain, in which reference TRBV7-2 and TRBJ2-2 provide the parts outside the CDR3, is GAGVSQSPSNKVTEKGKDVELRCDPISGHTALYWYRQSLGQGLEFLIYFQGNSAPDKSGLPSDRFSAERTGGSVSTLTIQRTQQEDSAVYLCASSFVAGVSAELFFGEGSRLTVL.